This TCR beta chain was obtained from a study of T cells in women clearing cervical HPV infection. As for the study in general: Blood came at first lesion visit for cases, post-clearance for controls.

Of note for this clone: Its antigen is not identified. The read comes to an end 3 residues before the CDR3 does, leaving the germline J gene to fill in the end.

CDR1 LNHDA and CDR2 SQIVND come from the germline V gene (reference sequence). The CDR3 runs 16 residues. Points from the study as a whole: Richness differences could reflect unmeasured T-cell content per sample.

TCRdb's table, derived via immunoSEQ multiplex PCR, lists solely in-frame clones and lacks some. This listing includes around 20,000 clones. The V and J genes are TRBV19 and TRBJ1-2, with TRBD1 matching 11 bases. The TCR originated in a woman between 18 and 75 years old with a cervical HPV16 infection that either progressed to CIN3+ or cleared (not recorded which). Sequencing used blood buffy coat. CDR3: CASSIFRDRGTDTYTF. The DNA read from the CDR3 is TGTGCCAGTAGTATTTTCCGGGACAGGGGGACAGATACC.